This TCR beta chain is from a study of T cells in Graves' hyperthyroidism and ophthalmopathy. The CDR3 contains 12 residues. Germline loops: CDR1 SEHNR, CDR2 FQNEAQ (reference sequence). V lost 5 bases, J lost 6 bases, and 11 bases lay in between. The study's findings and limits: Ophthalmopathy was identified by the model a median approximately six months ahead of onset.

The investigators amplified TCR beta CDR3 regions from RNA transcripts. A set of HTBI primers served as the primers for a first-round RT-PCR of the TCR CDR3. MiXCR, applied by TCRdb to the multiplex PCR reads, yields one record per CDR3 protein. The sample records some 24,000 distinct CDR3 sequences, under 55% being singletons. As regards this clonotype: Its specificity is unknown.

Thyroid ultrasound and orbital computed tomography, with clinical symptoms and serum thyroxine and TRAb, informed diagnoses. Using less than 12 ml of fresh peripheral blood, PBMCs were prepared. The rearrangement joins TRBV7-9 to TRBJ2-7; D not resolved. This TCR derives from a woman in her 40s with Graves' hyperthyroidism that later progressed to Graves' ophthalmopathy. Sequenced input: blood. CDR3 bases: TGTGCCAGCAGCCTTGACCGCGGCGAGCAGTACTTC. Translating gives CASSLDRGEQYF.